What follows are 14 T cell receptor beta chains derived from one specimen sequenced in a study of beta chain features in type 1 diabetes. General study findings and limits: The study found moderately but significantly shorter TCRB CDR3s in all four CD4+ subsets of Type 1 diabetes patients.

Of the isolated RNA, all was reverse transcribed, and so the sequenced material was expressed TCRB transcripts. This table comes from immunoSEQ multiplex PCR, and its TCRdb copy is limited to in-frame clones, with some not included. The top ten hold 0.03% to 0.045% of the sample, which has about 660,000 clones, 11% to 15% seen once. Their antigens remain unidentified. Sequenced sample: naive CD4+ T cells from blood. The receptors originated from a man aged 18 to 30 with type 1 diabetes.

This clone was observed a few times. The CDR3 sequence is CASSLYGEETQYF. The CDR3 DNA follows: TGTGCCAGCAGCTTGTATGGAGAAGAGACCCAGTACTTC. The chain employs TRBV11-2 and TRBJ2-5; no clear D gene. There are 13 residues in the CDR3. Trimming took 3 bases from V and 3 from J, leaving 8 bases between them. Germline V CDR1 and CDR2: SGHAT, FQNNGV.

With regard to this clone: Other DNA sequences in the same sample also yield this CDR3. The V call is TRBV9, the J call TRBJ2-2, with TRBD2 identical over 8 bases. The germline gives CDR1 SGDLS, CDR2 YYNGEE. The CDR3 consists of 15 residues. V trimming: 0 bases; J trimming: 5 bases; junction bases outside the gene matches: 3. In nucleotides, the CDR3 is TGTGCCAGCAGCGTAGCTGGCGGGGGGACCGGGGAGCTGTTTTTT. Its translation: CASSVAGGGTGELFF.

The chain has TRBV30 and TRBJ1-1; TRBD1 is a possible D gene (5 bases). Germline V gene sequence: CDR1 GTSNPN, CDR2 SVGIG (reference sequence). With 5 bases removed from V and 4 bases from J, the gap between germline ends came to 11 bases. CDR3 size: 12 residues. In nucleotides, the CDR3 is TGTGCCTGGTCCGGGGACTTCACTGAAGCTTTCTTT. It yields the protein CAWSGDFTEAFF.

V and J are TRBV11-2 and TRBJ2-7, with unresolved D. Between the trimmed V and J ends, which lost 1 base and 11 bases, there was a span of 9 bases. The CDR3 covers 11 residues. From germline, CDR1 is SGHAT and CDR2 FQNNGV. The chain's CDR3 is CASSLGVLEYF. DNA of the CDR3: TGTGCCAGCAGCTTAGGGGTCCTGGAGTACTTC.

There are a few counts of this clone. Here the CDR3 DNA reads TGTGCCAGCAGCGACAGGGGTCCTGGGGCCAACGTCCTGACTTTC. This gives the protein CASSDRGPGANVLTF. J is TRBJ2-6 and V is TRBV7-6, with 8 bases that match TRBD1. Germline V CDR1 and CDR2: SGHVS, FNYEAQ. V gave up 5 bases and J gave up 2 bases; unmatched junction bases: 2. This CDR3 spans 15 amino acids.

The CDR3 is CASSLQEANYEQYF. The CDR3 DNA is TGTGCCAGCAGCTTGCAGGAAGCTAACTACGAGCAGTACTTC. The chain is built from TRBV7-2 and TRBJ2-7; D remains unclear. Between the trimmed V and J ends, which lost 3 bases and 3 bases, there was a span of 12 bases. Germline values: CDR1 SGHTA, CDR2 FQGNSA. The CDR3 covers 14 residues.

Concerning this clone: An end of the junction does not agree with germline; a read error may underlie this. CDR3 loop: CASSLSVRQRDGELFF. In DNA, the CDR3 is TGTGCTAGCAGCTTAAGCGTTCGGCAGAGGGACGGGGAGCTGTTTTTT. This chain links TRBV7-7 with TRBJ2-2; tentative D call: TRBD2 (5 bases). Germline CDR1 reads SSHAT; CDR2 reads FNYEAQ (reference sequence). This CDR3 contains 16 residues.

The J gene is TRBJ2-4, the V gene TRBV7-9; D tentatively reads TRBD1 or TRBD2 (6 bases each). V lost 5 bases and J 9 bases, leaving 17 bases between the germline ends. CDR1 is SEHNR and CDR2 is FQNEAQ in the germline V gene (reference sequence). The CDR3 spans 14 residues. In DNA, the CDR3 is TGTGCCAGCAGCCTCGCGGGGACAACCGGCATTCAGTACTTC. This codes for CASSLAGTTGIQYF.

The chain is built from TRBV5-1 and TRBJ1-5; no definite D call. In germline, CDR1 is SGHRS, CDR2 YFSETQ. The CDR3 is 15 residues long. V lost 0 bases and J lost 0, with 7 bases in between. CDR3 sequence (DNA): TGCGCCAGCAGCTTGGACGGTTATAGCAATCAGCCCCAGCATTTT. Its protein product is CASSLDGYSNQPQHF.

This clone has only a few counts. J is TRBJ2-5 and V is TRBV30; D perhaps matches TRBD1 (5 bases). The germline V gene encodes CDR1 GTSNPN and CDR2 SVGIG (reference sequence). The CDR3 extends over 15 amino acids. The germline V and J ends were trimmed by 5 bases and 3 bases, with 19 bases remaining between them. CDR3 in amino acids: CAWGALRGGEETQYF. In DNA form, the CDR3 reads TGTGCCTGGGGGGCTTTAAGGGGCGGAGAAGAGACCCAGTACTTC.

This clone was recorded a few times. This sequence joins TRBV30 and TRBJ2-1, with D perhaps TRBD1 (7 bases). Trimming removed 5 bases from V and 3 bases from J, with 26 bases in between. Germline V gene data show CDR1 as GTSNPN and CDR2 as SVGIG (reference sequence). This CDR3 comprises 18 residues. The CDR3 coding sequence is TGTGCCTGGGGGAGAGGGACAGCCCACCAGGGAGGCTACAATGAGCAGTTCTTC. This sequence encodes CAWGRGTAHQGGYNEQFF.

This clone was seen only a few times. The chain recombines TRBV7-8 with TRBJ1-2, with a tentative D call TRBD1 (5 bases). Trimming shortened V by 1 base and J by 4 bases, and 7 bases separated the two germline ends. The CDR3 extends over 13 amino acids. Per germline, CDR1 SGHVS and CDR2 FQNEAQ. CDR3 DNA: TGTGCCAGCAGCTTAGACAGGAGCTATGGCTACACCTTC. Protein product: CASSLDRSYGYTF.

The gene calls are TRBV7-9 and TRBJ2-3, with 9 positions matching TRBD2. Trimming cost V 11 bases and J 9 bases; bases outside gene matches: 9. The V gene's germline CDR1 is SEHNR and CDR2 FQNEAQ (reference sequence). The CDR3 runs 12 residues. CDR3 in DNA: TGTGCCCGGGCTAGCGGGAATCGAACGCAGTATTTT. It yields the protein CARASGNRTQYF.

This chain links TRBV2 with TRBJ2-1; 10 positions agree with TRBD1. Germline CDR1 and CDR2: SNHLY and FYNNEI. The V gene end was trimmed by 3 bases and the J gene end by 4 bases; junction bases not matched to a gene: 9. The CDR3 contains 17 residues. The CDR3 nucleotides read TGTGCCAGCAGTGACTGGGCGGACAGGGGGAAATACAATGAGCAGTTCTTC. It is translated as CASSDWADRGKYNEQFF.